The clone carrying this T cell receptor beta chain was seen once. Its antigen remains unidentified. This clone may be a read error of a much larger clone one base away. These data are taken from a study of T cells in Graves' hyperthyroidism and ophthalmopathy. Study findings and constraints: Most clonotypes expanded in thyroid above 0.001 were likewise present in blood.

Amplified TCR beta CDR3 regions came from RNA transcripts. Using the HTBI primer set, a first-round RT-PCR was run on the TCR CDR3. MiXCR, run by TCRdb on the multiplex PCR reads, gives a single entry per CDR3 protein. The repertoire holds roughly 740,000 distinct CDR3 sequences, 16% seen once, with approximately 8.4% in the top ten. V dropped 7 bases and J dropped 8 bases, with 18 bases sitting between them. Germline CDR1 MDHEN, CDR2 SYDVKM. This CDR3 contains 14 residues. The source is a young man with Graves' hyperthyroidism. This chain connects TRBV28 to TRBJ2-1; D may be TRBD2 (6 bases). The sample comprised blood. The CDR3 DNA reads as TGTGCCAGCACCCAGACGGGGGTTGGGGATGAGCAGTTCTTC. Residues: CASTQTGVGDEQFF.